A single sample gave rise to the 25 T cell receptor beta chains below, sequenced in a study of OX40 agonist ivuxolimab in advanced cancers. Clones were sequenced by immunoSEQ multiplex PCR, and TCRdb holds only the in-frame ones, with some missing. The sample holds some 80,000 clones, roughly 84% seen once. The specimen comprised CD4+ or CD8+ T cells sorted from blood, sampled in a trial of the OX40 agonist ivuxolimab. These TCRs come from an adult with an advanced solid tumor such as melanoma, head and neck, liver or kidney cancer.

The chain carries TRBV5-6 and TRBJ2-1; no clear D. This CDR3 comprises 14 residues. V lost 0 bases and J lost 9, with 13 bases in between. Germline CDR1 and CDR2: SGHDT and YYEEEE. This CDR3 reads CASSLAPSLGEQFF. The CDR3 nucleotides are TGTGCCAGCAGCTTGGCCCCATCCTTAGGTGAGCAGTTCTTC.

The chain uses TRBV7-7 and TRBJ2-5; 9 nucleotides agree with TRBD2. CDR3 length: 16 residues. Germline trimming cut 5 bases from V and 4 bases from J; bases unmatched to any gene: 11. Germline assignment: CDR1 SSHAT and CDR2 FNYEAQ (reference sequence). The CDR3 is CASSLPPSGGLETQYF. The CDR3 coding sequence is TGTGCCAGCAGCCTCCCACCAAGCGGGGGGCTAGAGACCCAGTACTTC.

V usage is TRBV6-6 and J usage is TRBJ2-5; D remains ambiguous. The V gene lost 6 bases and the J gene lost 2 bases, with 13 bases spanning the gap. Germline CDR1 and CDR2: MNHNY and SVGAGI (reference sequence). The CDR3 spans 14 residues. This CDR3 is CASSRGRAQETQYF. The DNA for the CDR3 is TGTGCCAGCAGCCGCGGACGGGCACAAGAGACCCAGTACTTC.

This sequence joins TRBV28 and TRBJ1-2; no clear D gene. V lost 5 bases and J 2 bases, leaving 9 bases between the germline ends. This CDR3 spans 13 amino acids. Germline V gene data show CDR1 as MDHEN and CDR2 as SYDVKM. The CDR3 nucleotides read TGTGCCAGCAGTCCACCGCAGAACTATGGCTACACCTTC. Translating gives CASSPPQNYGYTF.

As for this clone: The sample contains more than one DNA sequence encoding this CDR3. V is TRBV9 and J is TRBJ2-7; the D call may be TRBD1 or TRBD2 (5 bases each). V shed 0 bases and J shed 2 bases, with 12 bases lying between them. The CDR3 extends over 15 amino acids. The germline V gene encodes CDR1 SGDLS and CDR2 YYNGEE. In nucleotides, the CDR3 is TGTGCCAGCAGCGTAGGAGGGACGCAAACCTACGAGCAGTACTTC. It specifies CASSVGGTQTYEQYF.

Comments on this clone: Other DNA variants within this sample encode the same CDR3. The gene calls are TRBV30 and TRBJ2-5, with 9 nucleotides matching TRBD2. The germline CDR1 and CDR2 sequences are GTSNPN and SVGIG (reference sequence). Unmatched junction bases numbered 9, after V lost 0 bases and J lost 4 bases. CDR3 length: 16 residues. The CDR3 reads CAWSVGSGSFRETQYF. In nucleotides, the CDR3 is TGTGCCTGGAGTGTAGGTAGCGGGAGTTTCCGAGAGACCCAGTACTTC.

Remarks on this clone: The same CDR3 can be traced to other DNA sequences in this sample. The CDR3 protein is CASSVTGSGANVLTF. In DNA, the CDR3 is TGCGCCAGCAGCGTTACAGGCTCTGGGGCCAACGTCCTGACTTTC. The chain is built from TRBV5-1 and TRBJ2-6, with D maybe TRBD1 (5 bases). CDR1 SGHRS and CDR2 YFSETQ come from the germline V gene. The CDR3 sequence is 15 residues long. The V end was cut by 4 bases, the J end by 0 bases, with 8 bases between.

The rearrangement links TRBV4-1 to TRBJ2-1; possibly TRBD1 for D (5 bases). CDR1 and CDR2 (germline): MGHRA, YSYEKL. The CDR3 is 15 residues long. The ends were cut back, 4 bases at V and 2 bases at J, with 12 bases in the middle. The CDR3 reads CASSLGDSPYNEQFF. The CDR3 region has the DNA TGCGCCAGCAGCCTAGGAGACAGTCCCTACAATGAGCAGTTCTTC.

This clone appeared a few times. The chain uses TRBV7-2 and TRBJ2-1, with D uncertain. The V and J ends lost 2 bases and 6 bases respectively, with 8 bases between them. The CDR3 totals 13 residues. Per the germline V gene, CDR1 is SGHTA and CDR2 is FQGNSA. The CDR3 nucleotides read TGTGCCAGCAGCTTAAGTTACGGCAATGAGCAGTTCTTC. This gives the protein CASSLSYGNEQFF.

The CDR3 spells CSVEKGGSGANVLTF. As DNA, the CDR3 is TGCAGCGTTGAAAAAGGGGGCTCTGGGGCCAACGTCCTGACTTTC. The genes are TRBV29-1 and TRBJ2-6; D possibly corresponds to TRBD1 (6 bases). Germline V gives CDR1 SQVTM, CDR2 ANQGSEA. V was shortened by 2 bases and J by 0 bases, with 8 bases between the two germline ends. The CDR3 extends over 15 amino acids. The variable domain in full, completed from reference TRBV29-1 and TRBJ2-6, reads SAVISQKPSRDICQRGTSLTIQCQVDSQVTMMFWYRQQPGQSLTLIATANQGSEATYESGFVIDKFPISRPNLTFSTLTVSNMSPEDSSIYLCSVEKGGSGANVLTFGAGSRLTVL.

This clone was found once. The sample holds other DNA sequences that translate to the same CDR3. In DNA form, the CDR3 reads TGTGCCATCAGGGGGGCAGGTGTTAACTATGGCTACACCTTC. Protein sequence: CAIRGAGVNYGYTF. The V gene is TRBV10-3, the J gene TRBJ1-2; D is possibly TRBD1 (6 bases). Germline values: CDR1 ENHRY, CDR2 SYGVKD. This CDR3 spans 14 amino acids. Trimming shortened V by 6 bases and J by 1 base, and 12 bases separated the two germline ends.

The V call is TRBV28, the J call TRBJ1-5, with a possible D match to TRBD1 (5 bases). CDR3 size: 15 residues. Germline assignment: CDR1 MDHEN and CDR2 SYDVKM. Trimming pared 6 bases from V and 5 bases from J, leaving 17 bases between. The CDR3 loop reads CASSTPGETDQPQHF. The CDR3 nucleotides read TGTGCCAGCAGCACCCCGGGGGAAACGGATCAGCCCCAGCATTTT.

This chain connects TRBV6-4 to TRBJ2-1, with 11 bases fitting TRBD1. The CDR3 sequence is 15 residues long. In germline, CDR1 is MRHNA, CDR2 SNTAGT. The ends lost 5 bases at V and 7 bases at J; junction bases unmatched: 7. The chain's CDR3 is CASSLGQGAWNEQFF. The CDR3, as DNA: TGTGCCAGCAGTTTAGGACAGGGGGCTTGGAATGAGCAGTTCTTC.

This chain joins TRBV28 and TRBJ2-5; D uncertain. Germline V lookup: CDR1 MDHEN, CDR2 SYDVKM. The CDR3 has 11 residues. Trimming removed 6 bases from V and 4 bases from J, with 6 bases in between. DNA of the CDR3: TGTGCCAGCAGCGACGCAGAGACCCAGTACTTC. Its translation: CASSDAETQYF.

This clone was observed a handful of times. The chain recombines TRBV5-1 with TRBJ1-5, with TRBD1 as a possible D gene (5 bases). The germline V gene has CDR1 SGHRS and CDR2 YFSETQ. The V end lost 0 bases, the J end lost 7 bases, and 14 bases lay between the germline ends. The CDR3 consists of 15 residues. In DNA form, the CDR3 reads TGCGCCAGCAGCTTGGGTGAGGGGTTAGAGCAGCCCCAGCATTTT. Translated, it gives CASSLGEGLEQPQHF. The full variable domain, with the rest looked up from reference TRBV5-1 and TRBJ1-5, is KAGVTQTPRYLIKTRGQQVTLSCSPISGHRSVSWYQQTPGQGLQFLFEYFSETQRNKGNFPGRFSGRQFSNSRSEMNVSTLELGDSALYLCASSLGEGLEQPQHFGDGTRLSIL.

This chain connects TRBV28 to TRBJ2-3; unclear D gene. V was shortened by 6 bases and J by 5 bases, with 15 bases between the two germline ends. This CDR3 spans 14 amino acids. Germline CDR1 and CDR2: MDHEN and SYDVKM. CDR3 sequence: CASRSSSVGDTQYF. The CDR3, as DNA: TGTGCCAGCAGATCCTCTAGTGTGGGAGATACGCAGTATTTT.

V usage is TRBV21-1 and J usage is TRBJ2-2; whether TRBD2, the table's D call, matches the DNA was not checked. TRBV21-1 is a pseudogene segment. This CDR3 region has 15 residues. The CDR3 region is CASIISPGGTGELFF. DNA of the CDR3: TGTGCCAGCATCATCTCTCCGGGGGGGACCGGGGAGCTGTTTTTT.

This chain uses TRBV28 with TRBJ2-6, with no clear D. Germline V gene data show CDR1 as MDHEN and CDR2 as SYDVKM. The CDR3 is made up of 17 amino acids. The ends were cut back, 5 bases at V and 0 bases at J, with 14 bases in the middle. The CDR3 region has the DNA TGTGCCAGCAGTCCAGTAGAGCTAGTCTCTGGGGCCAACGTCCTGACTTTC. Translation gives CASSPVELVSGANVLTF. Variable domain in full (rest from reference TRBV28 and TRBJ2-6): DVKVTQSSRYLVKRTGEKVFLECVQDMDHENMFWYRQDPGLGLRLIYFSYDVKMKEKGDIPEGYSVSREKKERFSLILESASTNQTSMYLCASSPVELVSGANVLTFGAGSRLTVL.

This clone was recorded once. The rearrangement joins TRBV10-3 to TRBJ2-5; D call uncertain. This CDR3 is 11 amino acids long. Germline CDR1 reads ENHRY; CDR2 reads SYGVKD. V was cut by 3 bases and J by 5 bases, with 4 bases left in between. The CDR3 reads CAISERETQYF. The CDR3 nucleotides read TGTGCCATCAGTGAAAGGGAGACCCAGTACTTC.

The V and J genes are TRBV5-6 and TRBJ2-3, with TRBD1 matching over 8 bases. Losses at the gene ends were 4 bases for V and 13 bases for J; bases not matched to a gene: 8. CDR1 and CDR2 from the germline V gene are SGHDT and YYEEEE. The CDR3 is 12 residues long. The CDR3 region has the DNA TGTGCCAGCAGCAAGAGGGACAGGAACGAGTATTTT. It specifies CASSKRDRNEYF.

The chain recombines TRBV5-6 with TRBJ2-2, with 9 bases matching TRBD1. Germline V gives CDR1 SGHDT, CDR2 YYEEEE. With 4 bases clipped from V and 6 bases from J, the junction kept 10 bases outside the gene matches. The CDR3 covers 16 residues. The CDR3 protein is CASSPPDRGAPGELFF. CDR3 DNA sequence: TGTGCCAGCAGCCCACCGGACAGGGGCGCACCCGGGGAGCTGTTTTTT.

The table lists this clone with a few counts. Written as DNA, the CDR3 is TGTGCCAGCAGTTTCATTCAGGCCCAAGGTGAGGGCTACACCTTC. Translated: CASSFIQAQGEGYTF. The chain links TRBV28 to TRBJ1-2, with no clear D. The CDR3 extends over 15 amino acids. V lost 3 bases and J lost 8, with 19 bases in between. Germline CDR1 reads MDHEN; CDR2 reads SYDVKM.

The chain links TRBV6-5 to TRBJ2-7, with D perhaps TRBD2 (5 bases). The CDR3 sequence is 13 residues long. CDR1 MNHEY and CDR2 SVGAGI come from the germline V gene. Trimming pared 2 bases from V and 6 bases from J, leaving 11 bases between. The chain's CDR3 is CASSYEGWGEQYF. The CDR3 DNA is TGTGCCAGCAGTTACGAGGGTTGGGGCGAGCAGTACTTC.

This clone was seen a handful of times. In DNA form, the CDR3 reads TGTGCCAGCAGCTGGGGAGAGTTTGGGCAGCCCCAGCATTTT. This sequence encodes CASSWGEFGQPQHF. The chain links TRBV5-6 to TRBJ1-5; unclear D gene. Germline values: CDR1 SGHDT, CDR2 YYEEEE. Trimming left V 3 bases short and J 7 bases short, with 14 bases between. The CDR3 is made up of 14 amino acids.

This clone has a handful of counts. This CDR3 is CASSSGAGAGEQYF. The CDR3 DNA reads TGTGCCAGCAGCTCAGGGGCGGGAGCGGGCGAGCAGTACTTC. The chain couples TRBV7-8 to TRBJ2-7; D is perhaps TRBD2 (7 bases). CDR1 and CDR2 from the germline V gene are SGHVS and FQNEAQ. CDR3 length: 14 residues. V gave up 4 bases and J gave up 6 bases, with 16 bases separating them.